This T cell receptor (beta chain) derives from a study of molecular identifiers for immune sequencing clone quantification. In the case of this clonotype: Its antigen is still unknown.

Study results and limitations: Spiked TCR RNA from one Jurkat cell reportedly showed up when mixed among 950,000 to 1,000,000 naive cells. Identical TCR molecules sharing a barcode could underestimate highly expanded clone sizes.

Previously described methods with listed TCR primers produced the bulk TCR libraries. TCRdb reprocessed the PCR reads with MiXCR, giving one entry per CDR3 protein. The sample comprises tens of thousands of distinct CDR3 sequences, about a sixth of which are singletons, and approximately 1.5% rests with the top ten. The source material was naive CD8+ T cells from blood, with Jurkat cell RNA spiked in. Subset reported: FACS-sorted CD8+CD4-CCR7+CD45RA+ naive T cells. The sequence was collected from a human donor in good health. Some libraries in this study had Jurkat cell RNA spiked in.

CDR3 sequence: CSASKGGVRMMTYEQYF. The CDR3 DNA is TGCAGTGCTTCTAAGGGCGGGGTGAGAATGATGACCTACGAGCAGTACTTC. The chain links TRBV20-1 to TRBJ2-7; a weak D match, TRBD2 (6 bases). The CDR3 is 17 amino acids. Germline CDR1 and CDR2: DFQATT and SNEGSKA (reference sequence). V was clipped by 5 bases and J by 2 bases, with 25 bases between them.